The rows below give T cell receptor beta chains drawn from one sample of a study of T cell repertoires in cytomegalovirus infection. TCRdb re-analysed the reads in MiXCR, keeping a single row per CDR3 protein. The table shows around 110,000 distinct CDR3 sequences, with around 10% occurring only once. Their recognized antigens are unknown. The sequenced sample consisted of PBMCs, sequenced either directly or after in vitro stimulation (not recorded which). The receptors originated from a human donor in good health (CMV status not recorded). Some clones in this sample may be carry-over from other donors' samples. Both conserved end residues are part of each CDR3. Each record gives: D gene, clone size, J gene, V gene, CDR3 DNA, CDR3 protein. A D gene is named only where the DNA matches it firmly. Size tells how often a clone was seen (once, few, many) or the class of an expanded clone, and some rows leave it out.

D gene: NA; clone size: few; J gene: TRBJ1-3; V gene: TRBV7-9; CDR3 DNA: TGTGCCAGCAGCTCTCTGACTTATGGAAACACCATATATTTT; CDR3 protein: CASSSLTYGNTIYF
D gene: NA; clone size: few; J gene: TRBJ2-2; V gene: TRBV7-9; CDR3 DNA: TGTGCCAGCAGCCCTTCCTCGAACACCGGGGAGCTGTTTTTT; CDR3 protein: CASSPSSNTGELFF
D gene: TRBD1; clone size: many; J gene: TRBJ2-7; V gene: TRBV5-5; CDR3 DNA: TGTGCCAGCAGCTTAGAGACAGGGGGCCAGTACGAGCAGTACTTC; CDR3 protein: CASSLETGGQYEQYF
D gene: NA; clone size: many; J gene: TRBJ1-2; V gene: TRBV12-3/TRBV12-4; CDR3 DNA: TGTGCCAGCAGTTTGCGGGACATGAACTATGGCTACACCTTC; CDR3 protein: CASSLRDMNYGYTF
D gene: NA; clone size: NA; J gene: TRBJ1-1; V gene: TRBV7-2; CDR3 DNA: TGTGCCAGCAGCTCCACCAGGTCCCTGGGGACTGAAGCTTTCTTT; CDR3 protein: CASSSTRSLGTEAFF
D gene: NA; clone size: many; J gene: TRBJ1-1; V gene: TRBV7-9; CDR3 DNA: TGTGCCAGCAGCGAACGCGGACCATTGAACACTGAAGCTTTCTTT; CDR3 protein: CASSERGPLNTEAFF
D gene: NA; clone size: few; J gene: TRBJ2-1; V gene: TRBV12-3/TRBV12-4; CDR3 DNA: TGTGCCAGCACCGGGACAAATTTTTACAATGAGCAGTTCTTC; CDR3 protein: CASTGTNFYNEQFF
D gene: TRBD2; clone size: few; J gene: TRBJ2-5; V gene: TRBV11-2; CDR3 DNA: TGTGCCAGCAGCTTAGGACTACTAGCGGGAGTACAAGAGACCCAGTACTTC; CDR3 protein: CASSLGLLAGVQETQYF
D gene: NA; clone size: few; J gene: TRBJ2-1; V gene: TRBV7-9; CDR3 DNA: TGTGCCAGCAGCCTCCCGGTGGTAGGGCCCAATGAGCAGTTCTTC; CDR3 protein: CASSLPVVGPNEQFF
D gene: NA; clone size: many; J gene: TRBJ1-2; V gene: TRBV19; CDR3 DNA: TGTGCCAGTAGCCAAACATCCTCGACAGGACTAGGGTGGTATGGCTACACCTTC; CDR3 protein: CASSQTSSTGLGWYGYTF
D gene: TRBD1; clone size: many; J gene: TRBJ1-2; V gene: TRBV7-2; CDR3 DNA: TGTGCCAGCAGCTTAGAGGGGACAGGGAACTATGGCTACACCTTC; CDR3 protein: CASSLEGTGNYGYTF
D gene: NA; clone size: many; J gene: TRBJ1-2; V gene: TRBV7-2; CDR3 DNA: TGTGCCAGCAGCTTAGGGACAGCGGACTATGGCTACACCTTC; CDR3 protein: CASSLGTADYGYTF
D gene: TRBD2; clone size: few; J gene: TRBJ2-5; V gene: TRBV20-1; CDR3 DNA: TGCAGTGCGCCCCCGGGACTAGCGGGAGTGGAGACCCAGTACTTC; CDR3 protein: CSAPPGLAGVETQYF
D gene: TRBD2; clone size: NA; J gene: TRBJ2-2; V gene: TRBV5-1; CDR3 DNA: TGCGCCAGCCGCACCGGGACTAGCAACAAGGCCTTCGGGGAGCTGTTTTTT; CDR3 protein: CASRTGTSNKAFGELFF
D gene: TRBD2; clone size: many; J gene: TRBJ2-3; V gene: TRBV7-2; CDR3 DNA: TGTGCCAGCAGCTTAGGTTTATCTAGCGGGACCACAGATACGCAGTATTTT; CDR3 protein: CASSLGLSSGTTDTQYF
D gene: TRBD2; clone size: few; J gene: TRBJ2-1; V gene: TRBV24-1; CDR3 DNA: TGTGCCACCACCGATCCCCCATCTAGCGGGATTCAGTTCTTC; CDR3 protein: CATTDPPSSGIQFF
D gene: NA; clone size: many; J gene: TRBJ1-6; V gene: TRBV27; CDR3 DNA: TGTGCCAGCAGTCGCACGGGTTTGGGGCAGAGGTCACCCCTCCACTTT; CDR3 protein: CASSRTGLGQRSPLHF
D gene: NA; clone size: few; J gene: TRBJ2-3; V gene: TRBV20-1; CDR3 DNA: TGCAGTGCTAGAGGTGGTCAAGATACGCAGTATTTT; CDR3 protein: CSARGGQDTQYF
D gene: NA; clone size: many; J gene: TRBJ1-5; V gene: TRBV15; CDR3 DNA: TGTGCCACCAGCAGAGACAGGGTCCAGCCCCAGCATTTT; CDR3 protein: CATSRDRVQPQHF
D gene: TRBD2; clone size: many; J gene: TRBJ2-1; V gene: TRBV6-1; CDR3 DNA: TGTGCCAGTCGGACTAGCGGGAGTAATGAGCAGTTCTTC; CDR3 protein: CASRTSGSNEQFF
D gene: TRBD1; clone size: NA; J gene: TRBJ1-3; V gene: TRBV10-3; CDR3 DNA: TGTGCCACCGGACCCGGGACAGGTCATGCCTCCACCATATATTTT; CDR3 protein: CATGPGTGHASTIYF
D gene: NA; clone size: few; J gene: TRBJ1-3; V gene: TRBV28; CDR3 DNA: TGTGCCAGCAGTTTATCGCAATCTGGAAACACCATATATTTT; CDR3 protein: CASSLSQSGNTIYF
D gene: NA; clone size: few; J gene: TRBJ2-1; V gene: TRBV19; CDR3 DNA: TGTGCCAGTAGTATAGGGGGGGTCCTGTACAATGAGCAGTTCTTC; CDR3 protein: CASSIGGVLYNEQFF
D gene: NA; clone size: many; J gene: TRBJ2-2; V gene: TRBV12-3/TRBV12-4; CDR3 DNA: TGTGCCAGCACCCCCCGACGGGCAGGGGAACACGGGGAGCTGTTTTTT; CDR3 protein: CASTPRRAGEHGELFF
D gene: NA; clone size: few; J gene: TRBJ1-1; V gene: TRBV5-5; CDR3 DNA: TGTGCCAGCAGCTTTTTTGGAGGAAAGAACACTGAAGCTTTCTTT; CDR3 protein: CASSFFGGKNTEAFF
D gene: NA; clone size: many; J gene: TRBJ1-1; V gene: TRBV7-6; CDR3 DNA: TGTGCCAGCAGCTTAGGGGGGTCTCACTCTGAAGCTTTCTTT; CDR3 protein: CASSLGGSHSEAFF
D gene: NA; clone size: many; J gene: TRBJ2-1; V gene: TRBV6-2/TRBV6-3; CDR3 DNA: TGTGCCAGCAGGACGTTGGGCGGCGATGAGCAGTTCTTC; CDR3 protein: CASRTLGGDEQFF
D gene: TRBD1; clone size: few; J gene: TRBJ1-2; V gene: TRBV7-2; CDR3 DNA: TGTGCCAGCAGCTCTGACAGGGGCCAAGGACGGGGCTACACCTTC; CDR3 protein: CASSSDRGQGRGYTF
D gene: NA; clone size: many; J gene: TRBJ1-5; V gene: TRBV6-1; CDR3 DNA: TGTGCCAGCAGTGAATTCTCCAGGAGCCGCAATCAGCCCCAGCATTTT; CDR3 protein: CASSEFSRSRNQPQHF
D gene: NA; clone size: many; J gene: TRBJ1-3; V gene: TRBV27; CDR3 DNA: TGTGCCAGCAGTTTATGGGGCCCCTCTGGAAACACCATATATTTT; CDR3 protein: CASSLWGPSGNTIYF
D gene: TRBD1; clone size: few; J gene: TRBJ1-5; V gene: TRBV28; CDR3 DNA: TGTGCCAGCAGTTTAATGGACAGGACCAATCAGCCCCAGCATTTT; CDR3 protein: CASSLMDRTNQPQHF
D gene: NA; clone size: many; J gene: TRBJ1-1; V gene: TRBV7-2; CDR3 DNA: TGTGCCAGCAGCTTAGAAGCTCCAGTTGAAGCTTTCTTT; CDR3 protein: CASSLEAPVEAFF
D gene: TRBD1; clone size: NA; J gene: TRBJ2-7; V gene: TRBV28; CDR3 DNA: TGTGCCAGCAAGCCTGGGGGGACAGGGGCCTACGAGCAGTACTTC; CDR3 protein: CASKPGGTGAYEQYF
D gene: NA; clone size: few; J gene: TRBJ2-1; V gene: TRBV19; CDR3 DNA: TGTGCCAGTAGTTCGGACGGGGTTTACAATGAGCAGTTCTTC; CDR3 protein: CASSSDGVYNEQFF
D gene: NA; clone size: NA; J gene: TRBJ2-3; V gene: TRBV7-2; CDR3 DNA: TGTGACAGCAGCGCCTACACAGATACGCAGTATTTT; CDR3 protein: CDSSAYTDTQYF
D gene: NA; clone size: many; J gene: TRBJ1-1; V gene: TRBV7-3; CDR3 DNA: TGTGCCAGCAGCTTTACAGGTCAGAACACTGAAGCTTTCTTT; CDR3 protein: CASSFTGQNTEAFF
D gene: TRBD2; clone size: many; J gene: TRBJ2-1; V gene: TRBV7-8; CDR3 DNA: TGTGCCAGCAGTAAGCGGGAGGGCTCCAATGAGCAGTTCTTC; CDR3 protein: CASSKREGSNEQFF
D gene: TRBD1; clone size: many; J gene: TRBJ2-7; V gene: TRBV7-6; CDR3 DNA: TGTGCCAGCAGCTTAAGGGGGGGACAGGGACTCTACGAGCAGTACTTC; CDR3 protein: CASSLRGGQGLYEQYF
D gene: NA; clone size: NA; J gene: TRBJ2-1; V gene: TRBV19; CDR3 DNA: TGTGCCAGTAGTCCCGACAGAGCCTTACAGGGATCAAATGAGCAGTTCTTC; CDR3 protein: CASSPDRALQGSNEQFF
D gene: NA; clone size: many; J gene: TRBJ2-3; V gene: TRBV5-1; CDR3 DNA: TGCGCCAGCAGCCCCACAGTCAGCGATACGCAGTATTTT; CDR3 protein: CASSPTVSDTQYF
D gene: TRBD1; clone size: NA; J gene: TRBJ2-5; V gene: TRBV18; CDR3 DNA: TGTGCCAGCTCACCGCGCCGGGACAGGGCGCAAGAGACCCAGTACTTC; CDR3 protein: CASSPRRDRAQETQYF
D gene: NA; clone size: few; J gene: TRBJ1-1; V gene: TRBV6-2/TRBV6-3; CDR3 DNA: TGTGCCAGCAGTTATTCCAGGCAAACAAACACTGAAGCTTTCTTT; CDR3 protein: CASSYSRQTNTEAFF
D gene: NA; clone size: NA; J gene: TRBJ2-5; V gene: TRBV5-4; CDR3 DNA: TGTGCCAGCAGCTTGGTTGGCAGCCAAGAGACCCAGTACTTC; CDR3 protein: CASSLVGSQETQYF
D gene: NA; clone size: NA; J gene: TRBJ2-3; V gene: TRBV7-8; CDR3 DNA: TGTGCCAGCAGCTACCGAATGGGAACTAGAACAGATACGCAGTATTTT; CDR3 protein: CASSYRMGTRTDTQYF
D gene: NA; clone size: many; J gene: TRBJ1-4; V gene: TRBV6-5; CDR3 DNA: TGTGCCAGCAGTTACTCGTCAGGGGCGGGTCGTGAAAAACTGTTTTTT; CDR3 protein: CASSYSSGAGREKLFF
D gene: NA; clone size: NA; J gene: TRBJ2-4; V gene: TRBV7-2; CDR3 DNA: TGTGCCAGCAGCTCGACTACCGGGACTCCCCCGCTGACTCAGTACTTC; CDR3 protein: CASSSTTGTPPLTQYF
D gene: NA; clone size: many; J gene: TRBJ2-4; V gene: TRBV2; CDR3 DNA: TGTGCCAGCATGTCGGGGAGCGGAAGAGCCAAAAACATTCAGTACTTC; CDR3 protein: CASMSGSGRAKNIQYF
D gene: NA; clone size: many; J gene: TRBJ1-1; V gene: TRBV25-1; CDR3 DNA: TGTGCCAGCAGACCCTCATGGGGGACTGAAGCTTTCTTT; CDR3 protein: CASRPSWGTEAFF